Sequencing of this TCR beta chain was carried out in a study of T cell repertoires in ileal Crohn's disease. Study conclusions and caveats: All patients with clonality above 26.8% had endoscopic recurrence.

Using immunoSEQ multiplex PCR, the repertoire was profiled, and TCRdb retains in-frame clones only, with some absent. Among more than 15,000 clones listed, approximately 87% were seen once. Adults with ileal or ileocolonic Crohn's disease and an indication for resection were eligible. Looked up from germline, CDR1 is SGHTA and CDR2 is FQGNSA. Trimming left V 1 base short and J 9 bases short, with 18 bases between. The CDR3 sequence is 15 residues long. As for this clone: What it binds is not known.

The sequencing input was ileal tissue. The source of this sequence is an adult with Crohn's disease. This rearrangement joins TRBV7-2 to TRBJ2-5; no reliable D call. CDR3 nucleotides: TGTGCCAGCAGCTTAGAACGTGGATTTAATGAGGCCCAGTACTTC. The encoded protein is CASSLERGFNEAQYF.